Listed here are 9 T cell receptor beta chains from one sample, sequenced in a study of identical twins (dated by TCRdb to 2016 to 2018). Library prep was done by 5' RACE. Sequencing was carried out with an Illumina HiSeq 2000. The public reads were quality trimmed at Q25 with fastp and then assembled into clones with MiXCR by TCRdb, keeping productive beta chains. Each CDR3 protein appears once, grouped with its most common genes and DNA. This sample lists roughly 710,000 distinct CDR3 sequences; over 5% were detected once. The ten largest clones take up 1.5% to 2% of the sample. Sample: naive T cells sorted from blood. Per the publication, the cell subset or site label means: cells isolated with a human naive T-cell isolation kit. These receptors were taken from a man aged 18 to 35 in good health.

The chain is built from TRBV7-2 and TRBJ2-2; TRBD1 matches at 9 bases. The CDR3 totals 16 residues. The junction had 9 bases not matched to a gene; V was cut back by 5 bases and J by 5 bases. The germline gives CDR1 SGHTA, CDR2 FQGNSA. The CDR3 sequence: CASSPFDRGITGELFF. The DNA of the CDR3 is TGTGCCAGCAGCCCTTTCGACAGGGGGATTACCGGGGAGCTGTTTTTT. Full variable domain (outside the CDR3, taken from reference TRBV7-2 and TRBJ2-2): GAGVSQSPSNKVTEKGKDVELRCDPISGHTALYWYRQSLGQGLEFLIYFQGNSAPDKSGLPSDRFSAERTGGSVSTLTIQRTQQEDSAVYLCASSPFDRGITGELFFGEGSRLTVL.

In this sample, this clonotype turned up a few times. The chain recombines TRBV25-1 with TRBJ2-1; 16 bases line up with TRBD2. The CDR3 length is 16 residues. With 8 bases clipped from V and 6 bases from J, the junction kept 7 bases outside the gene matches. Germline values: CDR1 MGHDK, CDR2 SYGVNS. The CDR3 is CASSGTSGRALNEQFF. The CDR3 coding sequence is TGTGCCAGCTCTGGGACTAGCGGGAGGGCTCTCAATGAGCAGTTCTTC.

This clonotype was observed at least ten times. V and J are TRBV7-7 and TRBJ2-5; TRBD1 matches 9 bases. Germline CDR1 is SSHAT and CDR2 is FNYEAQ (reference sequence). Trimming removed 5 bases from V and 1 base from J; junction bases left unmatched: 8. The CDR3 contains 16 residues. CDR3 sequence: CASSRRTGEAQETQYF. The CDR3 bases are TGTGCCAGCAGCCGTCGGACAGGGGAGGCCCAAGAGACCCAGTACTTC.

This clonotype occurred many times. The chain carries TRBV6-2 or TRBV6-3 and TRBJ2-7; weak D call: TRBD2 (7 bases). V lost 6 bases and J lost 3, with 21 bases in between. CDR3 length: 16 amino acids. Germline V lookup: CDR1 MNHEY, CDR2 SVGEGT. CDR3 residues: CASRPRPGGAIYEQYF. The CDR3, as DNA: TGTGCCAGCAGGCCACGCCCGGGGGGCGCGATCTACGAGCAGTACTTC.

Only a few counts were recorded for this clonotype. The chain links TRBV27 to TRBJ2-7; TRBD1 matches 8 bases. The junction had 14 bases not matched to a gene; V was cut back by 6 bases and J by 4 bases. The CDR3 has 16 residues. Germline-derived CDR1 and CDR2 are MNHEY and SMNVEV (reference sequence). CDR3 amino acids: CASSHMPGTGTYEQYF. In DNA, the CDR3 is TGTGCCAGCAGCCACATGCCCGGGACAGGAACTTACGAGCAGTACTTC.

At least ten counts were recorded for this clonotype. The rearrangement links TRBV5-1 to TRBJ1-5, with a weak D call TRBD1 (5 bases). The length of the CDR3 is 16 residues. Germline CDR1 and CDR2: SGHRS and YFSETQ. The germline V and J ends were trimmed by 3 bases and 1 base, with 14 bases remaining between them. DNA for the CDR3: TGCGCCAGCAGCTGGGGCGGGGGAGAAAGCAATCAGCCCCAGCATTTT. This gives the protein CASSWGGGESNQPQHF.

Ten or more counts support this clonotype. The V call is TRBV6-2 or TRBV6-3, the J call TRBJ1-1; perhaps TRBD1 as D (5 bases). The CDR3 is 15 residues long. The germline V and J ends were trimmed by 5 bases and 4 bases, with 17 bases remaining between them. Per the germline V gene, CDR1 is MNHEY and CDR2 is SVGEGT. As DNA, the CDR3 is TGTGCCAGCAGTCCCCTCACCCCCGGGGGCACTGAAGCTTTCTTT. The encoded protein is CASSPLTPGGTEAFF.

The sample holds a few counts of this clonotype. The V call is TRBV20-1, the J call TRBJ2-3, with 16 bases identical to TRBD2. V dropped 6 bases and J dropped 5; count of bases not matched to a gene: 8. The CDR3 runs to 16 residues. Germline CDR1 is DFQATT and CDR2 is SNEGSKA (reference sequence). CDR3 in amino acids: CSATGTSGRARDTQYF. The CDR3 coding sequence is TGCAGTGCAACGGGGACTAGCGGGAGGGCCAGAGATACGCAGTATTTT.

This clonotype has only a few counts. The V gene is TRBV20-1, the J gene TRBJ2-5, with D possibly matching TRBD2 (6 bases). The ends were cut back, 1 base at V and 8 bases at J, with 23 bases in the middle. CDR3 size: 16 residues. Germline assignment: CDR1 DFQATT and CDR2 SNEGSKA (reference sequence). As DNA, the CDR3 is TGCAGTGCTAGAGGCCCCCCGGTGACTGGAGGGGAAACCCAGTACTTC. It specifies CSARGPPVTGGETQYF.